Following are 11 T cell receptor beta chains from one sample sequenced in a study of spatial heterogeneity in lung cancer. Study-level results: For expanded intratumoral alpha and beta TCRs, counts tracked tumor mutation counts.

Noted time point: sample taken at primary tumor resection. These receptors lack a known antigen. TCRdb called the 5' RACE reads again in MiXCR, with one record for every CDR3 protein. The table shows around 9,300 distinct CDR3 sequences, with around 5.1% occurring only once. Sequenced here: lung tumor tissue, sampled at surgery. Receptor source: a female donor with early-stage non-small cell lung cancer.

This clonotype was seen at least ten times. This chain uses TRBV7-8 with TRBJ2-2; D ambiguous. Germline V gene data show CDR1 as SGHVS and CDR2 as FQNEAQ. Trimming shortened V by 1 base and J by 8 bases, and 8 bases separated the two germline ends. This CDR3 comprises 13 residues. Here the CDR3 reads CASSLVITGELFF. CDR3 in DNA: TGTGCCAGCAGCTTAGTCATTACTGGGGAGCTGTTTTTT.

This clonotype has at least ten counts. One junction end does not reproduce the germline sequence, and a read error may be involved. The chain has TRBV29-1 and TRBJ1-1; D gene uncertain. Germline-derived CDR1 and CDR2 are SQVTM and ANQGSEA. The CDR3 runs 15 residues. CDR3 amino acids: CSVVGAEGWNTGAFF. CDR3 DNA: TGCAGCGTTGTGGGAGCGGAAGGGTGGAACACTGGAGCTTTCTTT.

Ten or more counts support this clonotype. J is TRBJ1-3 and V is TRBV20-1; TRBD1 agrees at 7 bases. After removal of 6 bases from V and 0 bases from J, the junction contained 8 bases not matched to a gene. This CDR3 has 15 amino acids. Germline V gene sequence: CDR1 DFQATT, CDR2 SNEGSKA (reference sequence). In DNA, the CDR3 is TGCAGTGCCAATACAGGGGACCTCTCTGGAAACACCATATATTTT. Protein: CSANTGDLSGNTIYF.

The J gene is TRBJ1-2, the V gene TRBV2; no clear D. With 3 bases removed from V and 2 bases from J, the gap between germline ends came to 13 bases. Germline V gene data show CDR1 as SNHLY and CDR2 as FYNNEI. The CDR3 is made up of 15 amino acids. CDR3 sequence reads: CASSDAGGRNYGYTF. CDR3 nucleotide sequence: TGTGCCAGCAGTGATGCGGGAGGTCGGAACTATGGCTACACCTTC.

This clonotype was observed many times. The chain carries TRBV5-6 and TRBJ1-2, with a tentative D call TRBD1 (6 bases). This CDR3 has 13 amino acids. Germline V CDR1 and CDR2: SGHDT, YYEEEE. V was trimmed by 4 bases and J by 4 bases, leaving 11 bases between them. The CDR3 DNA follows: TGTGCCAGCAGCCCCACAGGGACCTATGGCTACACCTTC. Protein sequence: CASSPTGTYGYTF.

This clonotype showed up many times. This rearrangement joins TRBV6-5 to TRBJ2-1; D may be TRBD2 (7 bases). Per the germline V gene, CDR1 is MNHEY and CDR2 is SVGAGI. The CDR3 has 14 amino acids. V shed 3 bases and J shed 6 bases, with 12 bases lying between them. The CDR3: CASSYKGGVNEQFF. CDR3 in DNA: TGTGCCAGCAGTTATAAGGGGGGGGTCAATGAGCAGTTCTTC.

The rearrangement uses TRBV29-1 and TRBJ2-5, with 9 nucleotides matching TRBD2. Per the germline V gene, CDR1 is SQVTM and CDR2 is ANQGSEA. The CDR3 loop spans 13 amino acids. V trimming: 4 bases; J trimming: 4 bases; junction bases outside the gene matches: 4. CDR3 sequence: CSVASSGTETQYF. The CDR3 region has the DNA TGCAGCGTTGCCTCTAGCGGGACAGAGACCCAGTACTTC. Based on the CDR3 plus reference TRBV29-1 and TRBJ2-5, the full variable domain is SAVISQKPSRDICQRGTSLTIQCQVDSQVTMMFWYRQQPGQSLTLIATANQGSEATYESGFVIDKFPISRPNLTFSTLTVSNMSPEDSSIYLCSVASSGTETQYFGPGTRLLVL.

In this sample, this clonotype turned up many times. J is TRBJ2-1 and V is TRBV4-3; the D call may be TRBD1 or TRBD2 (6 bases each). This CDR3 contains 15 residues. From germline, CDR1 is LGHNA and CDR2 YSLEER. V gave up 1 base and J gave up 5 bases, with 12 bases separating them. The CDR3 region has the DNA TGCGCCAGCAGCCAAGGAGGGGGGCTAAACAATGAGCAGTTCTTC. Its protein is CASSQGGGLNNEQFF.

At least ten counts were recorded for this clonotype. The chain couples TRBV9 to TRBJ2-7; 8 bases align to TRBD2. From germline, CDR1 is SGDLS and CDR2 YYNGEE. The junction had 8 bases not matched to a gene; V was cut back by 0 bases and J by 3 bases. This CDR3 region has 16 residues. CDR3 sequence: CASSVGHGGAIYEQYF. Here the CDR3 DNA reads TGTGCCAGCAGCGTAGGCCACGGGGGGGCTATCTACGAGCAGTACTTC.

This clonotype was seen repeatedly, ten times or more. The V and J genes are TRBV12-3 or TRBV12-4 and TRBJ2-1, with TRBD2 matching 9 bases. The CDR3 is 14 amino acids. V shed 4 bases, J shed 10 bases, and the junction held 8 bases outside the gene matches. CDR3 DNA: TGTGCCAGCAGTTCAGGGCTAGCGGGAAGGGAGCAGTTCTTC. Its translation is CASSSGLAGREQFF.

This clonotype was detected many times. The V and J genes are TRBV20-1 and TRBJ2-3; D gene unclear. Trimming pared 1 base from V and 0 bases from J, leaving 8 bases between. Germline-derived CDR1 and CDR2 are DFQATT and SNEGSKA (reference sequence). There are 14 residues in the CDR3. The CDR3 loop reads CSARGLPSTDTQYF. The CDR3 nucleotides are TGCAGTGCTAGAGGGCTCCCTAGCACAGATACGCAGTATTTT.